Sequencing of this TCR beta chain was carried out in a study of vaccination effects on CD4 cells after COVID-19. General observations from the study: Of the vaccine-induced clones from healthy vaccinees, merely 1 of 255 recognized common cold coronaviruses as well. Long after vaccination, the clones induced by infection and by vaccine shrank markedly in size.

Libraries were prepared by immunoSEQ multiplex PCR; TCRdb keeps only in-frame clonotypes and omits some of them. The repertoire holds 35,000 to 50,000 clones, with around three quarters as singletons. Prior to sequencing, the ViraFEST assay stimulated PBMC with viral peptide pools, which expanded the antigen-specific CD4+ T cells. Researchers isolated CD4+ T cells once approximately eleven days of culture had elapsed. Vaccinated recipients, who were negative for nucleocapsid antibodies, had no history of SARS-CoV-2 infection. At days 3 and 7, half of the medium was exchanged for IL-2 medium. A remark on this clone: Antigen unknown.

The germline V gene has CDR1 SGHNT and CDR2 YENEEA. CDR3 size: 15 residues. With 5 bases clipped from V and 5 bases from J, the junction kept 8 bases outside the gene matches. The receptor's source is a human donor who received a COVID-19 vaccine. V gene TRBV11-3 combines with J gene TRBJ2-2; TRBD2 aligns across 7 bases. The specimen was CD4+ T cells from PBMCs cultured with SARS-CoV-2 spike peptides, collected before COVID-19 vaccination. CDR3 coding DNA: TGTGCCAGCAGCCGCACTAGCGATGGGACCGGGGAGCTGTTTTTT. This gives the protein CASSRTSDGTGELFF.